This T cell receptor beta chain comes out of a study of CD8+CD57+ T cells in acquired aplastic anemia. Study context: CD4+ and CD8+ cells, once sorted, gave DNA averaging approximately 3 ug. Regarding the study as a whole: Patients and healthy controls showed no significant CD8+ Simpson's diversity difference. Both patients and controls carried the same twenty-nine CD8+ CDR3 sequences.

This clonotype has at least ten counts. What it binds is not known. Genomic DNA constituted the template upon which TCR beta VDJ and CDR3 profiling was performed. TCRdb processed the reads anew with MiXCR; each CDR3 protein has one entry. The data contain about 180,000 distinct CDR3 sequences, around 45% of them singletons. Material: sorted CD4+, CD8+, or CD8+CD57+ T cells (not recorded which) from PBMCs. The receptor was derived from a human donor in good health.

CDR3 residues: CASSLFGVTGGSEQFF. The CDR3 bases are TGTGCCAGCAGCTTATTCGGAGTGACAGGGGGCTCTGAGCAGTTCTTC. The chain recombines TRBV7-2 with TRBJ2-1; 10 nucleotides agree with TRBD1. The length of the CDR3 is 16 residues. Germline V gene lookup returns CDR1 SGHTA and CDR2 FQGNSA. The J segment lost 9 bases and the V segment lost 2 bases, leaving 10 bases of the junction unmatched.